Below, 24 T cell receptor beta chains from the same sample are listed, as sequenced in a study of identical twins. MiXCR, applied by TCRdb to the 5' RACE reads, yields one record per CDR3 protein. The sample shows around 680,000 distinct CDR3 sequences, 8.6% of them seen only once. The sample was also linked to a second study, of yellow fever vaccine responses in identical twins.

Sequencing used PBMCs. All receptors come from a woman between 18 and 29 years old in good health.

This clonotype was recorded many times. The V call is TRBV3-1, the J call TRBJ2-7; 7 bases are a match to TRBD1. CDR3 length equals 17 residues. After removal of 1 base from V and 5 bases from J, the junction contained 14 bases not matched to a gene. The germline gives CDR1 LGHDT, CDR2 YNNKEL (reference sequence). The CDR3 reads CASSQVMASTGDHEQYF. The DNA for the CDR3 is TGTGCCAGCAGCCAAGTGATGGCGTCTACAGGGGACCACGAGCAGTACTTC.

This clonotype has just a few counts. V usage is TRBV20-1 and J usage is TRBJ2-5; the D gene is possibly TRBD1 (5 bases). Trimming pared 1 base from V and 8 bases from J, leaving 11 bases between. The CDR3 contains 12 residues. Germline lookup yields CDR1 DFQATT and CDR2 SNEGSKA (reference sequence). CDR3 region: CSARVGTGTQYF. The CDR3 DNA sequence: TGCAGTGCTAGAGTGGGTACAGGTACCCAGTACTTC.

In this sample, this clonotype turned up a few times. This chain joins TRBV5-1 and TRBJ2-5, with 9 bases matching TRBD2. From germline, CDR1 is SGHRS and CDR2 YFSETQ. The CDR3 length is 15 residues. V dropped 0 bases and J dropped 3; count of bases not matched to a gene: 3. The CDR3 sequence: CASSLAGTSKETQYF. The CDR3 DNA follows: TGCGCCAGCAGCTTGGCTGGGACTAGCAAAGAGACCCAGTACTTC.

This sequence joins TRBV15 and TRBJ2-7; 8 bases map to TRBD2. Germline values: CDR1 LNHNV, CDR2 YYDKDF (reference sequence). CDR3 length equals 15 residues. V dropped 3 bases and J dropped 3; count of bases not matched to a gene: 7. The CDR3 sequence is CATSRVSGKLYEQYF. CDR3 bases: TGTGCCACCAGCAGGGTTAGCGGGAAACTCTACGAGCAGTACTTC. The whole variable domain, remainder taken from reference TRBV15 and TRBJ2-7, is DAMVIQNPRYQVTQFGKPVTLSCSQTLNHNVMYWYQQKSSQAPKLLFHYYDKDFNNEADTPDNFQSRRPNTSFCFLDIRSPGLGDTAMYLCATSRVSGKLYEQYFGPGTRLTVT.

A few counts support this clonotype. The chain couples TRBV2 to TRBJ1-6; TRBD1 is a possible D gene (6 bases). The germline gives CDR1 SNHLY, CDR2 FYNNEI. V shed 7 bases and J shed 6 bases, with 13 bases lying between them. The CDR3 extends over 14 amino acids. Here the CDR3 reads CASTRGGSNSPLHF. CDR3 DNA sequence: TGTGCCAGCACCCGAGGGGGAAGTAATTCACCCCTCCACTTT.

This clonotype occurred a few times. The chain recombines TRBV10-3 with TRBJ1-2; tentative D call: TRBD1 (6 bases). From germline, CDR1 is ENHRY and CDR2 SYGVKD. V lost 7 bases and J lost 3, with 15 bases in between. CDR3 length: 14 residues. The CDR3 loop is CAITPGGGDYGYTF. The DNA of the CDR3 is TGTGCCATCACCCCGGGGGGGGGCGACTATGGCTACACCTTC.

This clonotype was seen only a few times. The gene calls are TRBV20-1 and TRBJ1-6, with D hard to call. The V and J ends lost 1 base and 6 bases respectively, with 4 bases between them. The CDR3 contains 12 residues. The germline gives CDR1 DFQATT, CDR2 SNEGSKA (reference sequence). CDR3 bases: TGCAGTGCTAGAGGGTCTAATTCACCCCTCCACTTT. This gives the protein CSARGSNSPLHF.

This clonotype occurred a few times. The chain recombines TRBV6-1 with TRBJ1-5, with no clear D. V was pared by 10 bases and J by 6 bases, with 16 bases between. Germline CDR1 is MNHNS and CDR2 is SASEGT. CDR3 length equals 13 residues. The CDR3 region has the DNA TGTGCCACCCGCGGGGAAGTGGGTCAGCCCCAGCATTTT. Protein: CATRGEVGQPQHF.

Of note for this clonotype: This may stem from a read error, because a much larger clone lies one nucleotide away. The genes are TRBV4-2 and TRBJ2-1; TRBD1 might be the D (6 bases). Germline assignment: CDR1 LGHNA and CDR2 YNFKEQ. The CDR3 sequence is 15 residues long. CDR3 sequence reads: CPSSRTENTYNEQFF. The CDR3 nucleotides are TGTCCCAGCAGCAGGACAGAAAATACCTACAATGAGCAGTTCTTC.

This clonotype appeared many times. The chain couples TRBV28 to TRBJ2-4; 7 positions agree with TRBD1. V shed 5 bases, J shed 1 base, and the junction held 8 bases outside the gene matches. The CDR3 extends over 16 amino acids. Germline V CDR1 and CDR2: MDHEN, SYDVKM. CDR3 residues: CASSPRQGRAKNIQYF. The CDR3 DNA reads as TGTGCCAGCAGTCCAAGACAGGGAAGGGCCAAAAACATTCAGTACTTC.

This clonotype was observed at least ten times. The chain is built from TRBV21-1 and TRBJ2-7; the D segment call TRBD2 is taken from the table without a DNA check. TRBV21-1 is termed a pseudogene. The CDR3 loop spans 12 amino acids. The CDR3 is CASSKGGYEQYF. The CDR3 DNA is TGTGCCAGCAGCAAAGGAGGGTACGAGCAGTACTTC.

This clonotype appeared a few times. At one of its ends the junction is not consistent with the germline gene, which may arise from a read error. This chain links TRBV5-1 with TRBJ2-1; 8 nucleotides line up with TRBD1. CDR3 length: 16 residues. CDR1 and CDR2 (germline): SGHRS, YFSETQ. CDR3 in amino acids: CASSLAGGFEGVRSVF. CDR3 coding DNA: TGCGCCAGCAGCTTGGCAGGGGGCTTTGAAGGGGTCCGGAGTGTCTTC.

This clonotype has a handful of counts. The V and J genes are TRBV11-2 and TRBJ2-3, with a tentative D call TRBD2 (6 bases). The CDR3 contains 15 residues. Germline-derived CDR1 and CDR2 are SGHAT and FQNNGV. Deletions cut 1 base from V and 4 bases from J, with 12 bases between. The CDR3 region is CASSLVRGAADTQYF. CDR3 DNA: TGTGCCAGCAGCTTAGTGCGGGGCGCGGCAGATACGCAGTATTTT. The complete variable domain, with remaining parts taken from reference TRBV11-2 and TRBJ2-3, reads EAGVAQSPRYKIIEKRQSVAFWCNPISGHATLYWYQQILGQGPKLLIQFQNNGVVDDSQLPKDRFSAERLKGVDSTLKIQPAKLEDSAVYLCASSLVRGAADTQYFGPGTRLTVL.

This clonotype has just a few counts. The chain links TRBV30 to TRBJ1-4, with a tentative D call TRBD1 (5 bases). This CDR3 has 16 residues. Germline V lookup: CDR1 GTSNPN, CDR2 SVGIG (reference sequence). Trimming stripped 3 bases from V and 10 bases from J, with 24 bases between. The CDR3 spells CAWSSSPIRNRLKLFF. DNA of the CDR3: TGTGCCTGGAGCTCCTCTCCAATCCGAAACAGGTTAAAACTGTTTTTT.

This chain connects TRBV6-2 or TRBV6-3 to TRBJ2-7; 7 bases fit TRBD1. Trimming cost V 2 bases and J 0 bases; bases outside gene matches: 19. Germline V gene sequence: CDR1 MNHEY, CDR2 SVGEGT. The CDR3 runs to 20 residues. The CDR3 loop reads CASSYPRDSSPAGSSYEQYF. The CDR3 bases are TGTGCCAGCAGTTACCCCCGGGACAGCTCCCCGGCGGGTTCCTCCTACGAGCAGTACTTC.

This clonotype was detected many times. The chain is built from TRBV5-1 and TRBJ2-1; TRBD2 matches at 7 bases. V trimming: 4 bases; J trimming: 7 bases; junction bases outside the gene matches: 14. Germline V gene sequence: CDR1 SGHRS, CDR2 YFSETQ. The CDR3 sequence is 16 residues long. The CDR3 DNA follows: TGCGCCAGCAGCCCCGACCAAGGCGGGGGTCGAAATGAGCAGTTCTTC. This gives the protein CASSPDQGGGRNEQFF.

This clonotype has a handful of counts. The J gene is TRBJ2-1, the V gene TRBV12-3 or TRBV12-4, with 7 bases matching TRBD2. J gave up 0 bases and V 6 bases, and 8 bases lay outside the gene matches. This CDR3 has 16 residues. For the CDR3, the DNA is TGTGCCAGCAGGGGAAATAGCGGGCTCTCCTACAATGAGCAGTTCTTC. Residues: CASRGNSGLSYNEQFF.

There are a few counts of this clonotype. CDR3 in DNA: TGCGCCAGCAAGGAGATAGCGGTCCGAGGGGTGAACACCGGGGAGCTGTTTTTT. This codes for CASKEIAVRGVNTGELFF. The chain employs TRBV10-2 and TRBJ2-2; a weak D match, TRBD2 (6 bases). This CDR3 region has 18 residues. V lost 7 bases and J lost 1, with 22 bases in between. Germline CDR1 and CDR2: WSHSY and SAAADI.

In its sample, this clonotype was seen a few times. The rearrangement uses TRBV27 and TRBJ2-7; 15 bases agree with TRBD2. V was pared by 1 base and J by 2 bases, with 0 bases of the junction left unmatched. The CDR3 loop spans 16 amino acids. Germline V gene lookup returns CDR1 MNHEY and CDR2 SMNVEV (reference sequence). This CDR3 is CASSLWTSGGAYEQYF. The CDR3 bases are TGTGCCAGCAGTTTATGGACTAGCGGGGGGGCCTACGAGCAGTACTTC.

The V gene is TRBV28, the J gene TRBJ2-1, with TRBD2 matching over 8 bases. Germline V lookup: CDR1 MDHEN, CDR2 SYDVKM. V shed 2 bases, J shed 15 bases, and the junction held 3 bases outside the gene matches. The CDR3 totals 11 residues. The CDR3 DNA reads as TGTGCCAGCAGTTTACAGCGGGAGTTGTTCTTC. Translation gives CASSLQRELFF.

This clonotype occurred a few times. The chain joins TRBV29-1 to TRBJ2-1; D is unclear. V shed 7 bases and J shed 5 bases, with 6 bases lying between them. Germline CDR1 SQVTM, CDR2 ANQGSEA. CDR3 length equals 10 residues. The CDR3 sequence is CSGWDNEQFF. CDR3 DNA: TGCAGCGGGTGGGACAATGAGCAGTTCTTC.

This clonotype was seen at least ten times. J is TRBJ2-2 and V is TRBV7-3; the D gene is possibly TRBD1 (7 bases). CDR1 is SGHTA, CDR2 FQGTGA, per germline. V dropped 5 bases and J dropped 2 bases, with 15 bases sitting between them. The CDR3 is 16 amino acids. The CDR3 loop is CASSPAGQLNTGELFF. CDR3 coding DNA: TGTGCCAGCAGCCCGGCGGGACAGCTTAACACCGGGGAGCTGTTTTTT.

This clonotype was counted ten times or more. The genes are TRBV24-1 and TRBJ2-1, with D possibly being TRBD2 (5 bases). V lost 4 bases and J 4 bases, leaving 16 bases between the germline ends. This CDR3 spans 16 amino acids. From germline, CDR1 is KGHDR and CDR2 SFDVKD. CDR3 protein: CATSDRPAVPYNEQFF. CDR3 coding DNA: TGTGCCACCAGTGACCGGCCAGCGGTTCCGTACAATGAGCAGTTCTTC.

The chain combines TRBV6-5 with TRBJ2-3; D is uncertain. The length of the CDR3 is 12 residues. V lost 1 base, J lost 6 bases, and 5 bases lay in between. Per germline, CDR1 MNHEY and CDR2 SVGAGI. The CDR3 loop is CASSYFGDTQYF. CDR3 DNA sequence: TGTGCCAGCAGTTACTTTGGGGATACGCAGTATTTT.